This T cell receptor (beta chain) was profiled in a study of T cell changes during pregnancy in multiple sclerosis. In this sample, this clone turned up a few times. Produced via immunoSEQ multiplex PCR; TCRdb's table is partial and in-frame only. The sample includes about 53,000 clones, nearly 95% seen only once; the top ten take about 0.5%. The material was CD4+ T cells from peripheral blood mononuclear cells, obtained in the third trimester of pregnancy. This sequence was found in a female donor with multiple sclerosis, enrolled in a pregnancy study.

This CDR3 is CASSRPGQGLDEQYF. The CDR3 DNA follows: TGTGCCAGCAGCCGACCGGGACAGGGGTTGGACGAGCAGTACTTC. V and J are TRBV5-4 and TRBJ2-7; 10 bases are a match to TRBD1. The CDR3 spans 15 residues. Germline V lookup: CDR1 SGHNT, CDR2 YYREEE (reference sequence). The junction had 9 bases not matched to a gene; V was cut back by 4 bases and J by 5 bases.